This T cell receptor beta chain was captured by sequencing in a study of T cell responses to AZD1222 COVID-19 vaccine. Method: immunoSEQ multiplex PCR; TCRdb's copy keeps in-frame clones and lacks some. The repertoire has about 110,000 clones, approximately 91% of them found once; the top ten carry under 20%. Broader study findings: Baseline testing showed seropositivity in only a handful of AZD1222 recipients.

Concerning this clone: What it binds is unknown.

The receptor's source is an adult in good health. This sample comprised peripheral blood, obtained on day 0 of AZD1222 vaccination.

The CDR3 loop reads CASSKLAGQTYEQYF. DNA for the CDR3: TGTGCCAGCAGTAAACTAGCGGGACAAACCTACGAGCAGTACTTC. V is TRBV6-5 and J is TRBJ2-7, with TRBD2 matching 10 bases. The CDR3 loop spans 15 amino acids. Trimming cost V 5 bases and J 2 bases; bases outside gene matches: 6. Germline V gives CDR1 MNHEY, CDR2 SVGAGI.